These 28 T cell receptor beta chains were all obtained from the same sample, sequenced in a study of blood T cell repertoires in COVID-19. Assay: immunoSEQ multiplex PCR; the TCRdb copy retains only in-frame clones and omits some. Here the sample spans over 100,000 clones, around 89% being singletons. The sample comprised peripheral blood. All receptors come from a human donor in a cohort sampled during active COVID-19.

The table lists this clone with a few counts. CDR3 loop: CASSPRTSGHNEQFF. The CDR3 nucleotides read TGTGCCAGCTCACCCCGGACTAGCGGCCACAATGAGCAGTTCTTC. The chain carries TRBV18 and TRBJ2-1; TRBD2 matches 10 bases. The CDR3 runs to 15 residues. The germline V gene encodes CDR1 KGHSH and CDR2 LQKENI. V gave up 3 bases and J gave up 5 bases; unmatched junction bases: 4.

The chain couples TRBV3-1 (or the pseudogene TRBV3-2) to TRBJ2-1; 15 bases are shared with TRBD2. Germline V lookup: CDR1 LGHDT, CDR2 YNNKEL (reference sequence). The CDR3 contains 14 residues. The trim removed 3 bases at V and 9 bases at J, leaving 0 bases unmatched. CDR3 in DNA: TGTGCCAGCAGCCAGGGACTAGCGGGAGGTGAGCAGTTCTTC. This codes for CASSQGLAGGEQFF.

The rearrangement uses TRBV5-4 and TRBJ2-3; 7 bases are a match to TRBD2. Germline trimming cut 0 bases from V and 6 bases from J; bases unmatched to any gene: 4. CDR3 length equals 14 residues. Germline CDR1 SGHNT, CDR2 YYREEE (reference sequence). The CDR3 here is CASSLAGGGDTQYF. As DNA, the CDR3 is TGTGCCAGCAGCTTGGCGGGAGGAGGGGATACGCAGTATTTT.

This rearrangement joins TRBV3-1 (or the pseudogene TRBV3-2) to TRBJ2-7; tentative D call: TRBD1 (7 bases). Germline V lookup: CDR1 LGHDT, CDR2 YNNKEL (reference sequence). The CDR3 is made up of 13 amino acids. The ends were cut back, 10 bases at V and 9 bases at J, with 22 bases in the middle. The CDR3: CATRGSQGGVQYF. The CDR3, as DNA: TGTGCCACCAGGGGTTCCCAGGGGGGTGTGCAGTACTTC.

This clone has just a few counts. The V and J genes are TRBV5-4 and TRBJ2-5; D ambiguous. V was trimmed by 1 base and J by 2 bases, leaving 9 bases between them. In germline, CDR1 is SGHNT, CDR2 YYREEE (reference sequence). This CDR3 contains 14 residues. The CDR3 sequence: CASSLSAQQETQYF. As DNA, the CDR3 is TGTGCCAGCAGCTTGTCAGCGCAGCAAGAGACCCAGTACTTC.

Only one count was recorded for this clone. The chain has TRBV7-9 and TRBJ2-1; D perhaps matches TRBD2 (7 bases). The V end was cut by 3 bases, the J end by 9 bases, with 18 bases between. This CDR3 is 15 amino acids long. Per germline, CDR1 SEHNR and CDR2 FQNEAQ (reference sequence). The CDR3 sequence: CASSLGLRGRGEQFF. DNA for the CDR3: TGTGCCAGCAGCTTGGGACTACGGGGGCGGGGTGAGCAGTTCTTC.

The gene calls are TRBV3-1 (or the pseudogene TRBV3-2) and TRBJ2-7, with no clear D. Germline V CDR1 and CDR2: LGHDT, YNNKEL (reference sequence). With 3 bases removed from V and 1 base from J, the gap between germline ends came to 10 bases. CDR3 length: 14 residues. The CDR3 DNA is TGTGCCAGCAGCCACGCTCACATTTCCTACGAGCAGTACTTC. It encodes CASSHAHISYEQYF.

The J gene is TRBJ1-1, the V gene TRBV19; D unclear. Germline assignment: CDR1 LNHDA and CDR2 SQIVND (reference sequence). The CDR3 spans 13 residues. V lost 6 bases and J lost 0, with 8 bases in between. As DNA, the CDR3 is TGTGCCAGTAGCCCGAGCATGAACACTGAAGCTTTCTTT. This gives the protein CASSPSMNTEAFF.

The chain is built from TRBV28 and TRBJ2-3, with TRBD1 as a possible D gene (6 bases). The CDR3 totals 15 residues. Germline V gene sequence: CDR1 MDHEN, CDR2 SYDVKM. V dropped 3 bases and J dropped 4 bases, with 14 bases sitting between them. The CDR3 coding sequence is TGTGCCAGCAGTTTCCTCAGGGGCACACCAGATACGCAGTATTTT. This gives the protein CASSFLRGTPDTQYF.

The CDR3 region is CASRYRTGGSYNEQFF. In DNA form, the CDR3 reads TGTGCCAGCAGATACCGGACAGGGGGTTCCTACAATGAGCAGTTCTTC. The rearrangement links TRBV6-5 to TRBJ2-1, with TRBD1 matching over 10 bases. The CDR3 length is 16 residues. After removal of 6 bases from V and 1 base from J, the junction contained 6 bases not matched to a gene. CDR1 MNHEY and CDR2 SVGAGI come from the germline V gene.

The gene calls are TRBV15 and TRBJ1-2; 8 positions agree with TRBD1. Looked up from germline, CDR1 is LNHNV and CDR2 is YYDKDF (reference sequence). There are 18 residues in the CDR3. V was pared by 0 bases and J by 2 bases, with 11 bases of the junction left unmatched. CDR3 residues: CATSRDQGRGLLNYGYTF. The DNA of the CDR3 is TGTGCCACCAGCAGAGATCAGGGCAGGGGGCTATTAAACTATGGCTACACCTTC.

V gene TRBV28 combines with J gene TRBJ1-2, with TRBD1 matching 8 bases. Germline assignment: CDR1 MDHEN and CDR2 SYDVKM. CDR3 length equals 14 residues. The junction had 6 bases not matched to a gene; V was cut back by 5 bases and J by 4 bases. The CDR3 sequence is CASSGAGGIYGYTF. CDR3 in DNA: TGTGCCAGCAGTGGGGCAGGGGGCATCTATGGCTACACCTTC.

This clone was detected only once. The same CDR3 also results from other DNA sequences found in this sample. The chain joins TRBV5-1 to TRBJ2-7, with a possible D match to TRBD2 (7 bases). Germline CDR1 is SGHRS and CDR2 is YFSETQ. Trimming pared 3 bases from V and 5 bases from J, leaving 21 bases between. This CDR3 is built from 16 residues. The CDR3: CASSWGGGRAGNEQYF. CDR3 in DNA: TGCGCCAGCAGCTGGGGAGGGGGGCGGGCCGGGAACGAGCAGTACTTC.

The chain combines TRBV6-2 or TRBV6-3 with TRBJ1-1, with D tentatively TRBD1 (5 bases). V was clipped by 5 bases and J by 4 bases, with 14 bases between them. Looked up from germline, CDR1 is MNHEY and CDR2 is SVGEGT. This CDR3 is built from 14 residues. CDR3 sequence (DNA): TGTGCCAGCAGTAACGCAGGGACTTCCACTGAAGCTTTCTTT. It is translated as CASSNAGTSTEAFF.

The rearrangement joins TRBV11-3 to TRBJ2-3, with 9 bases identical to TRBD2. V was pared by 3 bases and J by 4 bases, with 8 bases of the junction left unmatched. Per germline, CDR1 SGHNT and CDR2 YENEEA. The CDR3 length is 16 residues. CDR3 residues: CASSLGTSSAPDTQYF. Here the CDR3 DNA reads TGTGCCAGCAGCTTGGGGACTAGCTCTGCCCCAGATACGCAGTATTTT.

The genes are TRBV6-1 and TRBJ2-7; D unresolved. Trimming cost V 3 bases and J 0 bases, with 6 bases left between them. Germline V CDR1 and CDR2: MNHNS, SASEGT. The CDR3 loop spans 13 amino acids. The chain's CDR3 is CASSDSPSYEQYF. The CDR3 DNA reads as TGTGCCAGCAGTGACAGTCCCTCCTACGAGCAGTACTTC.

The chain couples TRBV5-1 to TRBJ2-3, with D tentatively TRBD2 (7 bases). The ends were cut back, 5 bases at V and 2 bases at J, with 12 bases in the middle. CDR3 length equals 14 residues. The germline V gene has CDR1 SGHRS and CDR2 YFSETQ. This chain's CDR3 is CASSWGGATDTQYF. CDR3 DNA: TGCGCCAGCAGTTGGGGGGGGGCCACAGATACGCAGTATTTT.

The CDR3 here is CATSDSTGLGYNEQFF. The CDR3 bases are TGTGCCACCAGTGATTCTACAGGGCTAGGGTACAATGAGCAGTTCTTC. The chain combines TRBV24-1 with TRBJ2-1, with a weak D call TRBD1 (6 bases). Deletions cut 2 bases from V and 4 bases from J, with 14 bases between. The CDR3 is made up of 16 amino acids. Germline values: CDR1 KGHDR, CDR2 SFDVKD.

The chain has TRBV5-6 and TRBJ2-5; no clear D gene. Germline V gene lookup returns CDR1 SGHDT and CDR2 YYEEEE. V shed 0 bases and J shed 2 bases, with 5 bases lying between them. The CDR3 has 13 residues. The CDR3 region is CASSLVIQETQYF. The CDR3, as DNA: TGTGCCAGCAGCTTGGTTATACAAGAGACCCAGTACTTC. The full variable domain, with the rest looked up from reference TRBV5-6 and TRBJ2-5, is DAGVTQSPTHLIKTRGQQVTLRCSPKSGHDTVSWYQQALGQGPQFIFQYYEEEERQRGNFPDRFSGHQFPNYSSELNVNALLLGDSALYLCASSLVIQETQYFGPGTRLLVL.

This sequence joins TRBV2 and TRBJ1-3, with D uncertain. CDR1 is SNHLY, CDR2 FYNNEI, per germline. The CDR3 is made up of 13 amino acids. V was trimmed by 3 bases and J by 1 base, leaving 4 bases between them. This CDR3 is CASSDVSGNTIYF. In DNA, the CDR3 is TGTGCCAGCAGTGACGTATCTGGAAACACCATATATTTT.

This chain connects TRBV7-3 to TRBJ2-2; D may be TRBD2 (5 bases). CDR3 length: 15 residues. The germline CDR1 and CDR2 sequences are SGHTA and FQGTGA. V shed 4 bases and J shed 3 bases, with 12 bases lying between them. CDR3 protein: CASSSSGRDTGELFF. CDR3 bases: TGTGCCAGCAGCTCTAGTGGGAGAGACACCGGGGAGCTGTTTTTT.

The rearrangement links TRBV6-5 to TRBJ2-1, with 7 bases matching TRBD2. The CDR3 sequence is 16 residues long. Trimming cost V 0 bases and J 8 bases; bases outside gene matches: 10. From germline, CDR1 is MNHEY and CDR2 SVGAGI. In DNA, the CDR3 is TGTGCCAGCAGTTACTCCGGGCGGGGGTTGGGCGATGAGCAGTTCTTC. This gives the protein CASSYSGRGLGDEQFF.

The chain has TRBV18 and TRBJ1-1, with D unclear. The germline V and J ends were trimmed by 8 bases and 1 base, with 20 bases remaining between them. Germline loops: CDR1 KGHSH, CDR2 LQKENI. The CDR3 is 16 amino acids. CDR3 in DNA: TGTGCCAGCCCCCCTTCCCGGGGTTTCGGGAACACTGAAGCTTTCTTT. Translation gives CASPPSRGFGNTEAFF. The full variable domain, its missing parts supplied by reference TRBV18 and TRBJ1-1, is NAGVMQNPRHLVRRRGQEARLRCSPMKGHSHVYWYRQLPEEGLKFMVYLQKENIIDESGMPKERFSAEFPKEGPSILRIQQVVRGDSAAYFCASPPSRGFGNTEAFFGQGTRLTVV.

On this clone: The same CDR3 also results from other DNA sequences found in this sample. The V and J genes are TRBV4-1 and TRBJ1-6; TRBD1 is a possible D gene (5 bases). CDR1 and CDR2 (germline): MGHRA, YSYEKL. The length of the CDR3 is 15 residues. V shed 0 bases and J shed 10 bases, with 13 bases lying between them. Here the CDR3 DNA reads TGCGCCAGCAGCCAAGATCTGGGGCGGGGCTCACCCCTCCACTTT. It yields the protein CASSQDLGRGSPLHF.

This chain connects TRBV5-6 to TRBJ2-5; a weak D match, TRBD2 (6 bases). CDR1 and CDR2 (germline): SGHDT, YYEEEE. This CDR3 region has 17 residues. The V gene lost 7 bases and the J gene lost 3 bases, with 25 bases spanning the gap. The CDR3 loop reads CASYTLVRGNAEETQYF. The CDR3 region has the DNA TGTGCCAGCTATACCCTGGTACGGGGGAATGCCGAAGAGACCCAGTACTTC.

The J gene is TRBJ1-2, the V gene TRBV28; 10 positions agree with TRBD1. The CDR3 loop spans 15 amino acids. Trimming removed 6 bases from V and 4 bases from J; junction bases left unmatched: 8. Germline CDR1 and CDR2: MDHEN and SYDVKM. The CDR3 coding sequence is TGTGCCAGCAGCTCCCGGGACAGGGGCAGCTATGGCTACACCTTC. Its translation: CASSSRDRGSYGYTF.

The rearrangement uses TRBV4-3 and TRBJ2-5; D gene ambiguous. Per the germline V gene, CDR1 is LGHNA and CDR2 is YSLEER. Trimming removed 4 bases from V and 3 bases from J, with 9 bases in between. This CDR3 spans 13 amino acids. The DNA for the CDR3 is TGCGCCAGCAGCCGGTTTCGGGAAGAGACCCAGTACTTC. Translating it yields CASSRFREETQYF.

This chain uses TRBV28 with TRBJ1-2, with TRBD1 matching over 8 bases. CDR1 is MDHEN, CDR2 SYDVKM, per germline. Trimming took 6 bases from V and 8 from J; bases not matched to a gene: 8. This CDR3 has 13 amino acids. CDR3 sequence: CASSSSGGAGYTF. CDR3 in DNA: TGTGCCAGCAGCTCCTCAGGGGGCGCAGGCTACACCTTC.